The 2 T cell receptor beta chains in this list originate from one sample, sequenced in a study of blood T cell repertoires in COVID-19. TCRdb keeps only in-frame clones here, not all; method: immunoSEQ multiplex PCR. The top ten clones hold over 35% of a sample with approximately 74,000 clones, 80% to 90% of them seen once. The sequencing input was peripheral blood. Receptors were obtained from a man aged 70 or older with acute or convalescent COVID-19.

This rearrangement joins TRBV27 to TRBJ2-5, with 14 nucleotides matching TRBD2. CDR3 length equals 16 residues. V lost 2 bases to trimming and J lost 4 bases; unmatched junction nucleotides: 3. The germline V gene has CDR1 MNHEY and CDR2 SMNVEV (reference sequence). CDR3 coding DNA: TGTGCCAGCAGTTTAGGACTAGCGGGAGGAGGAGAGACCCAGTACTTC. It codes for CASSLGLAGGGETQYF.

The CDR3: CASSIGAGTYEQYF. The CDR3 DNA is TGTGCCAGTAGTATCGGGGCGGGAACCTACGAGCAGTACTTC. The chain recombines TRBV19 with TRBJ2-7; D perhaps matches TRBD2 (6 bases). Per the germline V gene, CDR1 is LNHDA and CDR2 is SQIVND (reference sequence). This CDR3 has 14 residues. Trimming stripped 3 bases from V and 2 bases from J, with 11 bases between.